This entry describes one T cell receptor (beta chain). Unique molecular identifiers were present on the cDNA, which also gained a universal primer site by template switching. TCRdb analysed the 5' RACE reads with MiXCR anew, one entry per CDR3 protein. The repertoire includes 450,000 or so distinct CDR3 sequences, around 15% of them detected once, and more than 0.8% sits in the top ten. The record originates from a study of identical twins. Every sampled donor was Caucasian and healthy. CDR1 and CDR2 from the germline V gene are SEHNR and FQNEAQ (reference sequence). This CDR3 contains 11 residues. V was pared by 4 bases and J by 11 bases, with 9 bases between. The same sample was also studied in work on yellow fever vaccine responses in identical twins.

The chain recombines TRBV7-9 with TRBJ2-1; D not certain. Sequencing was done on a sample of CD4+ T cells sorted from blood. This receptor was obtained from a woman aged 18-30 years in good health. The CDR3 nucleotides are TGTGCCAGCAGCTCCTCTTCCCAGCAGTTCTTC. Its protein product is CASSSSSQQFF.